This T cell receptor beta chain stems from a study of T cell responses to AZD1222 COVID-19 vaccine. The study pooled second doses at about 4 or about 12 weeks. Profiling relied on immunoSEQ multiplex PCR, and the TCRdb table lists in-frame clones only, not all of them. The sample consists of approximately 140,000 clones, roughly 90% of them appearing once. The CDR3 is 12 residues long. CDR1 and CDR2 from the germline V gene are SGHVS and FQNEAQ. Deletions cut 3 bases from V and 8 bases from J, with 5 bases between. This clone has a handful of counts. This sequence was found in an adult who received the AZD1222 COVID-19 vaccine. This material consisted of peripheral blood, taken 28 days after the second AZD1222 dose. This chain joins TRBV7-8 and TRBJ1-6, with D hard to call. CDR3 nucleotide sequence: TGTGCCAGCAGCTTTAACGATTCACCCCTCCACTTT. This translates into CASSFNDSPLHF.